These 17 T cell receptor beta chains share one sample of origin, sequenced in a study of cytomegalovirus exposure and HLA in healthy donors. The study ran its PCR with 60 Vbeta and 13 Jbeta primers. Some clones are missing from TCRdb's copy, which holds only in-frame ones; the method was immunoSEQ multiplex PCR. The sample totals about 200,000 clones. The sequenced sample was PBMCs. These receptors came from a boy between 10 and 17 years old in good health and CMV-seronegative.

This chain connects TRBV9 to TRBJ2-1, with 10 bases fitting TRBD1. The CDR3 is 15 amino acids. CDR1 SGDLS and CDR2 YYNGEE come from the germline V gene. Losses at the gene ends were 0 bases for V and 6 bases for J; bases not matched to a gene: 3. The CDR3: CASSVEGTGANEQFF. The CDR3 DNA reads TGTGCCAGCAGCGTAGAGGGGACAGGGGCCAATGAGCAGTTCTTC.

This chain joins TRBV2 and TRBJ1-3; D is ambiguous. Germline CDR1 reads SNHLY; CDR2 reads FYNNEI. Trimming pared 6 bases from V and 0 bases from J, leaving 15 bases between. The CDR3 has 16 amino acids. As DNA, the CDR3 is TGTGCCAGCAGGGGAGACGGCGTAAGCTCTGGAAACACCATATATTTT. This translates into CASRGDGVSSGNTIYF.

This sequence joins TRBV7-2 and TRBJ2-5, with TRBD1 identical over 11 bases. From germline, CDR1 is SGHTA and CDR2 FQGNSA. Losses at the gene ends were 5 bases for V and 5 bases for J; bases not matched to a gene: 10. The CDR3 runs to 16 residues. The CDR3 protein is CASSPRTGGFFETQYF. In DNA, the CDR3 is TGTGCCAGCAGCCCTCGGACAGGGGGCTTTTTTGAGACCCAGTACTTC. The full variable domain, completed using reference TRBV7-2 and TRBJ2-5, is GAGVSQSPSNKVTEKGKDVELRCDPISGHTALYWYRQSLGQGLEFLIYFQGNSAPDKSGLPSDRFSAERTGGSVSTLTIQRTQQEDSAVYLCASSPRTGGFFETQYFGPGTRLLVL.

This chain links TRBV19 with TRBJ2-5, with 8 bases matching TRBD2. Per germline, CDR1 LNHDA and CDR2 SQIVND (reference sequence). V trimming: 6 bases; J trimming: 0 bases; junction bases outside the gene matches: 6. The CDR3 has 15 residues. CDR3 protein: CASSRGGTYQETQYF. CDR3 bases: TGTGCCAGTAGCCGCGGGGGGACGTACCAAGAGACCCAGTACTTC.

The chain combines TRBV2 with TRBJ2-2; no firm D call. Deletions cut 4 bases from V and 8 bases from J, with 5 bases between. The V gene's germline CDR1 is SNHLY and CDR2 FYNNEI. This CDR3 has 11 amino acids. The CDR3 loop is CASSVSGELFF. DNA for the CDR3: TGTGCCAGCAGTGTGTCTGGGGAGCTGTTTTTT.

V usage is TRBV6-5 and J usage is TRBJ1-2, with D uncertain. Germline CDR1 reads MNHEY; CDR2 reads SVGAGI. Trimming took off 4 bases at V and 5 bases at J, with 20 bases between the two ends. The CDR3 is made up of 16 amino acids. CDR3 sequence reads: CASSFAGRPSWYGYTF. The DNA for the CDR3 is TGTGCCAGCAGTTTCGCGGGAAGGCCTAGCTGGTATGGCTACACCTTC.

The chain recombines TRBV7-9 with TRBJ1-2; 12 positions agree with TRBD1. CDR3 length: 16 residues. The V segment lost 4 bases and the J segment 9 bases; nucleotides outside the gene matches: 12. Germline values: CDR1 SEHNR, CDR2 FQNEAQ (reference sequence). CDR3 bases: TGTGCCAGCAGCTCCCATCCGGGACAGGGGGCGCCGAGCTACACCTTC. Its translation is CASSSHPGQGAPSYTF.

The V call is TRBV7-3, the J call TRBJ2-1; TRBD1 matches 7 bases. The germline V gene has CDR1 SGHTA and CDR2 FQGTGA. The CDR3 is 15 amino acids. J lost 10 bases, V lost 6 bases, and 15 bases had no gene match. The CDR3 is CASSPSVQGYGEQFF. CDR3 DNA: TGTGCCAGCAGTCCTTCCGTACAGGGGTATGGGGAGCAGTTCTTC.

The chain employs TRBV4-2 and TRBJ1-1; 7 nucleotides line up with TRBD1. The length of the CDR3 is 14 residues. Trimming cost V 6 bases and J 6 bases; bases outside gene matches: 10. Germline-derived CDR1 and CDR2 are LGHNA and YNFKEQ. The CDR3 loop is CASRGQLTAAEAFF. In DNA form, the CDR3 reads TGTGCCAGCAGGGGACAGTTAACAGCGGCTGAAGCTTTCTTT.

The chain is built from TRBV5-1 and TRBJ1-5; D is perhaps TRBD1 (6 bases). The CDR3 consists of 14 residues. Trimming removed 4 bases from V and 3 bases from J, with 11 bases in between. Germline V gene sequence: CDR1 SGHRS, CDR2 YFSETQ. The CDR3: CASSPQGNNQPQHF. The DNA of the CDR3 is TGCGCCAGCAGCCCCCAGGGGAACAATCAGCCCCAGCATTTT.

The chain couples TRBV28 to TRBJ2-7, with unresolved D. The CDR3 spans 13 residues. Germline values: CDR1 MDHEN, CDR2 SYDVKM. V was shortened by 6 bases and J by 3 bases, with 12 bases between the two germline ends. The CDR3 reads CASSPTPFYEQYF. The CDR3 DNA is TGTGCCAGCAGCCCAACACCCTTCTACGAGCAGTACTTC. Supplemented by reference TRBV28 and TRBJ2-7, the full variable domain reads DVKVTQSSRYLVKRTGEKVFLECVQDMDHENMFWYRQDPGLGLRLIYFSYDVKMKEKGDIPEGYSVSREKKERFSLILESASTNQTSMYLCASSPTPFYEQYFGPGTRLTVT.

This chain uses TRBV23-1 with TRBJ1-1, with 8 bases matching TRBD1. TRBV23-1 is flagged as an ORF with uncertain function. V lost 3 bases to trimming and J lost 5 bases; unmatched junction nucleotides: 11. The CDR3 loop spans 16 amino acids. The DNA for the CDR3 is TGCGCCAGCAGTCATCACCTCAGGGGGCGCGGTACTGAAGCTTTCTTT. Its translation is CASSHHLRGRGTEAFF.

This chain joins TRBV5-1 and TRBJ1-1, with 9 bases fitting TRBD1. This CDR3 contains 15 residues. V lost 0 bases, J lost 5 bases, and 5 bases stayed unmatched. Germline loops: CDR1 SGHRS, CDR2 YFSETQ. The CDR3 DNA sequence: TGCGCCAGCAGCTTGGCCGGACAGGGGATGACTGAAGCTTTCTTT. Its protein product is CASSLAGQGMTEAFF.

The V call is TRBV11-2, the J call TRBJ2-3; 9 positions agree with TRBD1. V was pared by 5 bases and J by 0 bases, with 3 bases of the junction left unmatched. Germline values: CDR1 SGHAT, CDR2 FQNNGV. The CDR3 totals 15 residues. The CDR3 reads CASSPGQGSTDTQYF. CDR3 sequence (DNA): TGTGCCAGCAGCCCCGGACAGGGGAGCACAGATACGCAGTATTTT.

The CDR3 bases are TGTGCCAGCAGTTACTCGAACAGGCGGGAAAAACTGTTTTTT. Translating it yields CASSYSNRREKLFF. The V call is TRBV6-5, the J call TRBJ1-4, with a possible D match to TRBD1 (5 bases). Germline V gives CDR1 MNHEY, CDR2 SVGAGI. Trimming shortened V by 0 bases and J by 8 bases, and 10 bases separated the two germline ends. The CDR3 runs 14 residues.

This chain uses TRBV6-6 with TRBJ2-7; unclear D gene. The V gene lost 5 bases and the J gene lost 0 bases, with 5 bases spanning the gap. CDR3 length: 12 residues. CDR1 and CDR2 (germline): MNHNY, SVGAGI (reference sequence). CDR3 in amino acids: CASSNSSYEQYF. The CDR3 DNA follows: TGTGCCAGCAGTAACAGCTCCTACGAGCAGTACTTC.

The chain couples TRBV7-9 to TRBJ1-2; 11 positions match TRBD1. CDR3 size: 15 residues. Trimming removed 5 bases from V and 8 bases from J; junction bases left unmatched: 10. Germline-derived CDR1 and CDR2 are SEHNR and FQNEAQ (reference sequence). DNA for the CDR3: TGTGCCAGCAGCGGATGGACAGGGGGCGTCGTGGGCTACACCTTC. Its translation: CASSGWTGGVVGYTF.